The present T cell receptor beta chain was sequenced within a study of blood T cells in healthy people across ages. Study outcomes and limitations: Fewer expanded clones and more diversity marked long-lived versus aged donors.

Primed by a sample-barcoded 5' primer and a J-beta primer mix, a second PCR proceeded for about 6 to 11 cycles. Paired-end reads containing CDR3 totaled no fewer than 2.5 million for each sample. TCRdb processed the 5' RACE reads anew with MiXCR; each CDR3 protein has one entry. The data show 950,000 to 1,200,000 distinct CDR3 sequences, roughly two fifths seen once. Trimming left V 1 base short and J 5 bases short, with 20 bases between. Per the germline V gene, CDR1 is DFQATT and CDR2 is SNEGSKA (reference sequence). The CDR3 spans 16 residues. For this clonotype: Its antigen is as yet unknown.

V is TRBV20-1 and J is TRBJ1-2, with D tentatively TRBD1 (5 bases). This TCR was sampled from a man aged 18 to 29 in good health. Sequencing was performed on blood. CDR3: CSARVPSGGIGYGYTF. The CDR3 DNA follows: TGCAGTGCTAGAGTTCCCAGCGGGGGAATTGGGTATGGCTACACCTTC.